What follows are 8 T cell receptor beta chains derived from one specimen sequenced in a study of blood T cell repertoires in COVID-19 (dated by TCRdb to 2018 to 2020). The library was made by the immunoSEQ multiplex PCR assay. The clones in this table, taken by TCRdb from immuneACCESS, are in-frame only. Not every clone is retained; where verified, under half of the shortfall comes from an unresolved V gene, and the cause of the rest is unknown. The sample data list about 75,000 clones, and 85% to 90% of these were observed just once. The ten largest clones capture roughly 20% of the sample. What was sequenced was peripheral blood. Every receptor here comes from a human donor in a cohort sampled during active COVID-19.

Here the CDR3 reads CASSPTVSRIGEKLFF. Written as DNA, the CDR3 is TGTGCCAGCAGCCCTACTGTCTCCAGGATAGGCGAAAAACTGTTTTTT. The rearrangement links TRBV6-2 or TRBV6-3 to TRBJ1-4; no reliable D call. With 6 bases removed from V and 8 bases from J, the gap between germline ends came to 22 bases. The CDR3 runs 16 residues. CDR1 and CDR2 from the germline V gene are MNHEY and SVGEGT.

The V and J genes are TRBV11-2 and TRBJ1-2, with 7 bases identical to TRBD1. CDR1 and CDR2 (germline): SGHAT, FQNNGV. Trimming at V came to 6 bases and at J to 4 bases, leaving 5 bases not matched to a gene. This CDR3 spans 13 amino acids. The CDR3, as DNA: TGTGCCAGCAGGAGTCAGGGGGGCTATGGCTACACCTTC. Its protein product is CASRSQGGYGYTF.

The chain carries TRBV19 and TRBJ1-2; D remains ambiguous. Germline loops: CDR1 LNHDA, CDR2 SQIVND (reference sequence). The CDR3 spans 14 residues. V was clipped by 5 bases and J by 2 bases, with 12 bases between them. CDR3 nucleotide sequence: TGTGCCAGTAGTTCCCCCGGGGAGAACTATGGCTACACCTTC. Translation gives CASSSPGENYGYTF.

V usage is TRBV7-9 and J usage is TRBJ2-5; D is uncertain. CDR3 length: 14 amino acids. Trimming took off 2 bases at V and 1 base at J, with 8 bases between the two ends. In germline, CDR1 is SEHNR, CDR2 FQNEAQ (reference sequence). CDR3 nucleotides: TGTGCCAGCAGCTTAATATTCAGCCAAGAGACCCAGTACTTC. Translation gives CASSLIFSQETQYF.

The chain employs TRBV2 and TRBJ2-1; 7 positions match TRBD2. The CDR3 length is 15 residues. Trimming cost V 2 bases and J 5 bases; bases outside gene matches: 6. The V gene's germline CDR1 is SNHLY and CDR2 FYNNEI. The CDR3 region is CASSERLAANNEQFF. The CDR3, as DNA: TGTGCCAGCAGTGAACGGCTAGCGGCGAACAATGAGCAGTTCTTC.

The chain uses TRBV10-1 and TRBJ2-3; TRBD2 aligns across 8 bases. After removal of 8 bases from V and 6 bases from J, the junction contained 16 bases not matched to a gene. Germline CDR1 and CDR2: WNHNN and SYGVQD (reference sequence). CDR3 length equals 16 residues. The CDR3 nucleotides are TGCGCCAGCGCGGCAGGGATCCGGGAGGGCCTGGATACGCAGTATTTT. As protein: CASAAGIREGLDTQYF.

V usage is TRBV20-1 and J usage is TRBJ2-5; 10 positions agree with TRBD2. The CDR3 covers 16 residues. The germline V gene has CDR1 DFQATT and CDR2 SNEGSKA (reference sequence). V lost 3 bases to trimming and J lost 1 base; unmatched junction nucleotides: 8. The CDR3 is CSASGGVAGGQETQYF. CDR3 sequence (DNA): TGCAGTGCTAGTGGCGGGGTAGCGGGGGGCCAAGAGACCCAGTACTTC.

This clone occurred a few times. Different DNA sequences within this sample yield the same CDR3. V and J are TRBV6-5 and TRBJ2-1; no clear D. CDR1 and CDR2 from the germline V gene are MNHEY and SVGAGI. CDR3 length: 12 residues. V was clipped by 11 bases and J by 3 bases, with 11 bases between them. The CDR3 DNA reads TGTGCCGCGCGGAGCCGCTACAATGAGCAGTTCTTC. Amino acid sequence: CAARSRYNEQFF.